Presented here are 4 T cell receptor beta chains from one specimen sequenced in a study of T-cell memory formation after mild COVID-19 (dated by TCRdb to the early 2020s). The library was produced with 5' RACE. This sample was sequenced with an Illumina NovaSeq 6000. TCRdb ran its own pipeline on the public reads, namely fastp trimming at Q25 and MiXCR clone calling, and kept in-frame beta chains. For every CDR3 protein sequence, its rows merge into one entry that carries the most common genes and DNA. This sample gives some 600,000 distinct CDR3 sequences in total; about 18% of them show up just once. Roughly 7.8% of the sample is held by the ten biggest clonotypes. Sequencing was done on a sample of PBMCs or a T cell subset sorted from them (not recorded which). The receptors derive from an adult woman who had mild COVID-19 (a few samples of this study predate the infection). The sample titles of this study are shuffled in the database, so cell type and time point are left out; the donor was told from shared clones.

The CDR3 coding sequence is TGTGCCAGCAGCACAAAGGGGACAGAGGATTCACCCCTCCACTTT. It is translated as CASSTKGTEDSPLHF. V gene TRBV7-9 combines with J gene TRBJ1-6, with TRBD1 identical over 7 bases. The CDR3 is made up of 15 amino acids. CDR1 is SEHNR, CDR2 FQNEAQ, per germline (reference sequence). V was clipped by 5 bases and J by 8 bases; unmatched bases: 9.

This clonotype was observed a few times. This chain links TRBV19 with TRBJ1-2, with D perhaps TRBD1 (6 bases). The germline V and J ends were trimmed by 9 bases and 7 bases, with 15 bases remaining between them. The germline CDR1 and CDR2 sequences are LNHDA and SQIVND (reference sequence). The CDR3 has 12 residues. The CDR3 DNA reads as TGTGCCAGGAGAGCTTACAGGGTTGGCTACACCTTC. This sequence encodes CARRAYRVGYTF.

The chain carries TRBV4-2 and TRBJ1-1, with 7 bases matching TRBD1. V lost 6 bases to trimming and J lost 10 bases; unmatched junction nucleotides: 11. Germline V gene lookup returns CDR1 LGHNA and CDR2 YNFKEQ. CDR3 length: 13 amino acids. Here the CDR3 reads CASRRDRGSGAFF. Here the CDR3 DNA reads TGTGCCAGCAGGCGGGACAGAGGGAGCGGAGCTTTCTTT.

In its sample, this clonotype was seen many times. In DNA, the CDR3 is TGTGCCTGGAGTGTAGGGAACACTGAAGCTTTCTTT. Residues: CAWSVGNTEAFF. The chain employs TRBV30 and TRBJ1-1; no clear D. The CDR3 covers 12 residues. The V and J ends lost 0 bases and 1 base respectively, with 3 bases between them. Germline CDR1 is GTSNPN and CDR2 is SVGIG (reference sequence).